The 8 T cell receptor beta chains reported below all come from one sample, sequenced in a study of T cell repertoires in cytomegalovirus infection. These receptors' antigens are unknown. TCRdb called the reads again in MiXCR, with one record for every CDR3 protein. The sample records about 220,000 distinct CDR3 sequences, 35% to 40% being singletons. This specimen was CD8+ T cells from cultured PBMCs, taken from culture after CMV antigen stimulation. These TCRs come from a human donor in good health (CMV status not recorded). Some clones in this sample may be carry-over from other donors' samples.

The chain combines TRBV7-6 with TRBJ2-7; D may be TRBD1 (6 bases). CDR3 length equals 16 residues. Looked up from germline, CDR1 is SGHVS and CDR2 is FNYEAQ. Between the trimmed V and J ends, which lost 3 bases and 0 bases, there was a span of 15 bases. The CDR3 bases are TGTGCCAGCAGCTTTTTGGGGGCCGGGTCCTCCTACGAGCAGTACTTC. Translated, it gives CASSFLGAGSSYEQYF.

The chain joins TRBV19 to TRBJ2-1; D ambiguous. The CDR3 is 13 amino acids. The germline V gene has CDR1 LNHDA and CDR2 SQIVND (reference sequence). Trimming shortened V by 4 bases and J by 5 bases, and 9 bases separated the two germline ends. The CDR3: CASSKALDNEQFF. The CDR3 nucleotides are TGTGCCAGTAGTAAGGCCCTAGACAATGAGCAGTTCTTC.

The V call is TRBV6-5, the J call TRBJ1-1; no definite D call. Germline V gene sequence: CDR1 MNHEY, CDR2 SVGAGI. V was trimmed by 4 bases and J by 0 bases, leaving 15 bases between them. The CDR3 is 16 residues long. This CDR3 is CASSSTLMELNTEAFF. The DNA of the CDR3 is TGTGCCAGCAGTTCCACCCTGATGGAGCTGAACACTGAAGCTTTCTTT.

This clonotype was detected only a few times. The chain recombines TRBV7-6 with TRBJ1-1; D may be TRBD1 (5 bases). CDR3 size: 17 residues. With 2 bases removed from V and 2 bases from J, the gap between germline ends came to 18 bases. Per the germline V gene, CDR1 is SGHVS and CDR2 is FNYEAQ. The DNA of the CDR3 is TGTGCCAGCAGCTTATATCGGGGGTCGCGCAGTAACACTGAAGCTTTCTTT. Translated, it gives CASSLYRGSRSNTEAFF.

The chain links TRBV27 to TRBJ1-2; D is perhaps TRBD1 (5 bases). Germline CDR1 MNHEY, CDR2 SMNVEV (reference sequence). V lost 4 bases to trimming and J lost 4 bases, with 16 bases between them. The CDR3 length is 15 residues. CDR3 nucleotides: TGTGCCAGCAGTTCCCCGGCCCTCGGGGCCTATGGCTACACCTTC. As protein: CASSSPALGAYGYTF.

In its sample, this clonotype was seen a few times. CDR3 loop: CASSETSGDTDTQYF. The DNA of the CDR3 is TGTGCCAGCAGTGAGACGTCAGGAGACACAGATACGCAGTATTTT. This chain links TRBV6-5 with TRBJ2-3; D is ambiguous. The germline V gene has CDR1 MNHEY and CDR2 SVGAGI. The length of the CDR3 is 15 residues. Trimming removed 5 bases at V and 2 bases at J, with 14 bases between.

CDR3 sequence (DNA): TGCGCCAGCAGCCAAGATAGAAAGCGGGGGGAGGAGCAGTTCTTC. This translates into CASSQDRKRGEEQFF. The gene calls are TRBV4-1 and TRBJ2-1, with 9 bases lining up with TRBD2. This CDR3 region has 15 residues. Germline loops: CDR1 MGHRA, CDR2 YSYEKL. V lost 0 bases, J lost 10 bases, and 7 bases stayed unmatched.

This clonotype was observed a handful of times. The rearrangement links TRBV14 to TRBJ1-2, with D maybe TRBD1 (6 bases). The CDR3 loop spans 16 amino acids. The V gene's germline CDR1 is SGHDN and CDR2 FVKESK. Trimming took 2 bases from V and 8 from J, leaving 21 bases between them. The CDR3 DNA reads as TGTGCCAGCAGCCAAAGGTCCGGGACACCTAAAGGGGGCTACACCTTC. Translated, it gives CASSQRSGTPKGGYTF.